The 9 T cell receptor beta chains reported below all come from one sample, sequenced in a study of immune evolution from preneoplasia to lung adenocarcinoma (dated by TCRdb to 2020 to 2023). The library relied on the immunoSEQ multiplex PCR assay. TCRdb's version of the immuneACCESS table is confined to in-frame rearrangements and falls short of the full clone set. An unresolved V gene accounts for under half of the shortfall where checked; the remainder is of unknown origin. For this sample the table gives tens of thousands of clones, of which approximately 75% were detected only once. Of the sample, 4.5% to 7% is held by the ten largest clones. Source material: FFPE invasive lung adenocarcinoma tissue. Per the publication, the cell subset or site label means: frankly invasive lung adenocarcinoma (ADC). The receptors were sampled from a person aged 55 to 69 with lung adenocarcinoma.

The chain employs TRBV5-1 and TRBJ2-3; weak D call: TRBD1 (5 bases). V was trimmed by 0 bases and J by 5 bases, leaving 13 bases between them. This CDR3 contains 15 residues. Germline CDR1 reads SGHRS; CDR2 reads YFSETQ. The CDR3 protein is CASSLGGVRGDTQYF. Here the CDR3 DNA reads TGCGCCAGCAGCTTGGGAGGAGTAAGGGGAGATACGCAGTATTTT.

In this sample, this clone turned up a few times. This chain joins TRBV6-6 and TRBJ1-5; D not certain. The germline V and J ends were trimmed by 4 bases and 0 bases, with 4 bases remaining between them. CDR3 length: 13 amino acids. Germline CDR1 MNHNY, CDR2 SVGAGI (reference sequence). For the CDR3, the DNA is TGTGCCAGCAGTTTAAATAGCAATCAGCCCCAGCATTTT. Its protein product is CASSLNSNQPQHF.

The sample holds one count of this clone. This chain uses TRBV27 with TRBJ1-5; 7 bases align to TRBD1. This CDR3 is built from 14 residues. The germline V gene encodes CDR1 MNHEY and CDR2 SMNVEV (reference sequence). The V and J ends lost 5 bases and 7 bases, in that order; junction bases with no gene match: 8. CDR3 protein: CASSLRQGEQPQHF. CDR3 DNA: TGTGCCAGCAGTCTTCGACAGGGCGAGCAGCCCCAGCATTTT.

This clone came up once. The chain recombines TRBV13 with TRBJ2-3; D remains unclear. This CDR3 is 13 amino acids long. The germline V and J ends were trimmed by 1 base and 1 base, with 3 bases remaining between them. Germline-derived CDR1 and CDR2 are PRHDT and FYEKMQ (reference sequence). The CDR3 loop reads CASSLAGTDTQYF. The CDR3 region has the DNA TGTGCCAGCAGCTTAGCGGGCACAGATACGCAGTATTTT.

V gene TRBV18 combines with J gene TRBJ2-7, with D possibly matching TRBD1 (6 bases). V shed 3 bases and J shed 4 bases, with 13 bases lying between them. The CDR3 is 14 amino acids. Germline V gene sequence: CDR1 KGHSH, CDR2 LQKENI. The CDR3 loop is CASSPPQGKYEQYF. The DNA for the CDR3 is TGTGCCAGCTCACCGCCTCAGGGGAAATACGAGCAGTACTTC.

V is TRBV7-9 and J is TRBJ2-7; D might be TRBD2 (7 bases). Germline V CDR1 and CDR2: SEHNR, FQNEAQ (reference sequence). V lost 5 bases and J lost 3, with 23 bases in between. The CDR3 is 17 residues long. CDR3 in amino acids: CASSQSSAGGGSYEQYF. In DNA, the CDR3 is TGTGCCAGCAGCCAAAGTAGCGCTGGGGGCGGGAGCTACGAGCAGTACTTC.

This clone has just one count. CDR3 protein: CASSLDSGNVAGELFF. The CDR3 nucleotides are TGTGCCAGCAGCTTAGATAGCGGGAATGTCGCCGGGGAGCTGTTTTTT. V usage is TRBV7-2 and J usage is TRBJ2-2, with TRBD2 matching over 8 bases. CDR1 SGHTA and CDR2 FQGNSA come from the germline V gene. V lost 1 base, J lost 6 bases, and 7 bases stayed unmatched. The CDR3 has 16 residues.

The V call is TRBV5-5, the J call TRBJ1-4; TRBD1 matches at 7 bases. Germline CDR1 SGHKS, CDR2 YYEKEE (reference sequence). The CDR3 loop spans 15 amino acids. J gave up 5 bases and V 6 bases, and 10 bases lay outside the gene matches. This chain's CDR3 is CASTRGHRGNEKLFF. The DNA for the CDR3 is TGTGCCAGCACCAGAGGGCACAGGGGAAATGAAAAACTGTTTTTT.

The rearrangement links TRBV10-1 to TRBJ2-5; D is unresolved. Germline V gene sequence: CDR1 WNHNN, CDR2 SYGVQD (reference sequence). CDR3 length equals 14 residues. Trimming stripped 0 bases from V and 2 bases from J, with 7 bases between. CDR3 residues: CASSESNGQETQYF. CDR3 coding DNA: TGCGCCAGCAGTGAGTCGAATGGACAAGAGACCCAGTACTTC.